The clone carrying this TCR beta chain was observed once. What it binds is not known. This record belongs to a study of graft-versus-host responses after intestinal transplantation. Germline V gene data show CDR1 as LNHDA and CDR2 as SQIVND (reference sequence). This CDR3 region has 14 residues. V was cut by 2 bases and J by 3 bases, with 11 bases left in between. TCRdb's table, derived via immunoSEQ multiplex PCR, lists solely in-frame clones and lacks some. The sample consists of 120,000 or so clones, over 85% of them appearing once. The sequence was obtained from a human donor who received an intestinal transplant. The input for sequencing was unstimulated CD8+ T cells sorted from spleen or lymph node cells, taken before intestinal transplant. The V gene is TRBV19, the J gene TRBJ2-7; D is unclear. The CDR3 nucleotides read TGTGCCAGTAGTATAAGGAACAGTAACTACGAGCAGTACTTC. Translating gives CASSIRNSNYEQYF.